Below are 27 T cell receptor beta chains sequenced from a single sample in a study of response to subunit inactivated influenza vaccine (dated by TCRdb to between 2018 and 2020). The protocol used for the library was RT-PCR. The sequencing machine was an Illumina HiSeq 2500. The public reads were reprocessed in TCRdb via fastp at Q25 and MiXCR, keeping in-frame beta chains. CDR3 protein duplicates are merged, each entry listing the most common genes and DNA. The sample table shows roughly 670,000 distinct CDR3 sequences, and 11% to 15% are seen once. The ten top clones hold approximately 7.6% of the sample. The sequencing here drew on PBMCs from blood, taken around two weeks before vaccination. These TCRs come from a man in his fifties or sixties who received an inactivated influenza vaccine. Donor details come from another sample of the same person, matched by shared clones.

The chain joins TRBV12-3 or TRBV12-4 to TRBJ1-4; 8 bases line up with TRBD1. The CDR3 sequence is 17 residues long. The junction had 11 bases not matched to a gene; V was cut back by 3 bases and J by 5 bases. The CDR3 sequence is CASSLTLLTGGNEKLFF. The CDR3 coding sequence is TGTGCCAGCAGTTTGACTTTGCTAACAGGGGGGAATGAAAAACTGTTTTTT.

This clonotype was seen only a few times. V gene TRBV12-3 or TRBV12-4 combines with J gene TRBJ1-5; TRBD1 agrees at 7 bases. J lost 2 bases, V lost 5 bases, and 6 bases had no gene match. The CDR3 covers 15 residues. For the CDR3, the DNA is TGTGCCAGCAGTCTAACAGGGGAGCGCAATCAGCCCCAGCATTTT. Translated, it gives CASSLTGERNQPQHF.

The CDR3 nucleotides are TGTGCCAGCAGTTTACAATCTGAAAACATTCAGTACTTC. It yields the protein CASSLQSENIQYF. This chain links TRBV28 with TRBJ2-4, with unresolved D. From germline, CDR1 is MDHEN and CDR2 SYDVKM. The CDR3 totals 13 residues. V was trimmed by 2 bases and J by 5 bases, leaving 7 bases between them.

A word on this clonotype: At one end, the junction sequence differs from germline, possibly due to a read error. The V call is TRBV12-3 or TRBV12-4, the J call TRBJ2-7; TRBD1 might be the D (5 bases). The CDR3 loop spans 15 amino acids. CDR3 DNA: TGTGTCAGCAGTTTACGGTACATGGGGCCCTACGAGCAGTACTTC. This codes for CVSSLRYMGPYEQYF.

This clonotype was recorded at least ten times. V and J are TRBV30 and TRBJ2-7; D might be TRBD2 (5 bases). Germline V gene sequence: CDR1 GTSNPN, CDR2 SVGIG (reference sequence). Trimming removed 1 base from V and 5 bases from J, with 18 bases in between. This CDR3 is built from 15 residues. The CDR3, as DNA: TGTGCCTGGAGTGCCGGGATCTCACTTTGGGACGAGCAGTACTTC. Its protein is CAWSAGISLWDEQYF.

This clonotype was observed a handful of times. This chain links TRBV5-1 with TRBJ2-5; 7 bases are a match to TRBD2. V lost 4 bases and J lost 5; bases outside the gene matches: 8. The germline V gene encodes CDR1 SGHRS and CDR2 YFSETQ. The CDR3 has 14 amino acids. The CDR3 sequence is CASSRGLLGETQYF. The CDR3 DNA is TGCGCCAGCAGCAGGGGACTATTAGGCGAGACCCAGTACTTC.

The chain links TRBV20-1 to TRBJ2-7, with 8 nucleotides matching TRBD1. The CDR3 has 13 amino acids. From germline, CDR1 is DFQATT and CDR2 SNEGSKA (reference sequence). Germline trimming cut 6 bases from V and 2 bases from J; bases unmatched to any gene: 6. CDR3 region: CSAVRDRTYEQYF. The CDR3 bases are TGCAGTGCCGTCAGGGACAGGACCTACGAGCAGTACTTC.

This clonotype was seen only a few times. The chain employs TRBV10-3 and TRBJ2-1; tentative D call: TRBD1 (5 bases). The CDR3 is 15 residues long. Germline assignment: CDR1 ENHRY and CDR2 SYGVKD. The V and J ends lost 0 bases and 2 bases respectively, with 8 bases between them. CDR3: CAISESGVTYNEQFF. CDR3 bases: TGTGCCATCAGTGAGTCAGGGGTAACCTACAATGAGCAGTTCTTC.

This clonotype was detected only a few times. The chain has TRBV9 and TRBJ2-1, with TRBD2 matching over 12 bases. The CDR3 is made up of 15 amino acids. V gave up 3 bases and J gave up 7 bases; unmatched junction bases: 5. The V gene's germline CDR1 is SGDLS and CDR2 YYNGEE. CDR3 DNA: TGTGCCAGCAGCGGTTATGGACTAGCGGGGAATGAGCAGTTCTTC. Protein: CASSGYGLAGNEQFF.

This clonotype has just a few counts. The chain combines TRBV18 with TRBJ2-3, with D perhaps TRBD2 (6 bases). Germline V gives CDR1 KGHSH, CDR2 LQKENI. The V end was cut by 3 bases, the J end by 1 base, with 20 bases between. The length of the CDR3 is 18 residues. The CDR3, as DNA: TGTGCCAGCTCACCGACCAATACTAGGAGGGGACGCACAGATACGCAGTATTTT. Translating it yields CASSPTNTRRGRTDTQYF.

This clonotype was recorded many times. An end of the junction differs from the germline gene, which may be a read error. The genes are TRBV7-7 and TRBJ2-1, with a tentative D call TRBD1 (6 bases). The CDR3 has 15 amino acids. Germline lookup yields CDR1 SSHAT and CDR2 FNYEAQ (reference sequence). The DNA for the CDR3 is TGTGCTAGCAGCTTAGTGTGGGGGCCCTACAATGAGCAGTTCTTC. Protein: CASSLVWGPYNEQFF.

There are many counts of this clonotype. The genes are TRBV5-1 and TRBJ1-1; 10 bases align to TRBD1. The CDR3 contains 13 residues. Germline V gives CDR1 SGHRS, CDR2 YFSETQ. V was pared by 2 bases and J by 6 bases, with 1 base of the junction left unmatched. The CDR3 here is CASSFGQGAEAFF. CDR3 coding DNA: TGCGCCAGCAGCTTCGGACAGGGGGCTGAAGCTTTCTTT.

The sample holds a few counts of this clonotype. This chain uses TRBV15 with TRBJ1-5; 7 bases are a match to TRBD1. After removal of 2 bases from V and 3 bases from J, the junction contained 13 bases not matched to a gene. This CDR3 is 18 amino acids long. CDR1 is LNHNV and CDR2 is YYDKDF in the germline V gene (reference sequence). The CDR3 here is CATSRKRTGVGPNQPQHF. In DNA, the CDR3 is TGTGCCACCAGCAGAAAACGAACAGGGGTGGGGCCCAATCAGCCCCAGCATTTT.

This chain uses TRBV19 with TRBJ2-5, with 9 bases identical to TRBD1. Germline V gene lookup returns CDR1 LNHDA and CDR2 SQIVND (reference sequence). After removal of 3 bases from V and 5 bases from J, the junction contained 10 bases not matched to a gene. This CDR3 contains 16 residues. The DNA for the CDR3 is TGTGCCAGTAGTATTTACCCGGGACAGGGTGGTGAGACCCAGTACTTC. It yields the protein CASSIYPGQGGETQYF.

Only a few counts were recorded for this clonotype. The chain uses TRBV4-1 and TRBJ2-7; no firm D call. The CDR3 consists of 14 residues. Trimming removed 1 base at V and 4 bases at J, with 11 bases between. Looked up from germline, CDR1 is MGHRA and CDR2 is YSYEKL. The CDR3 DNA reads TGCGCCAGCAGCCAAGTGGCCTTGGCGTACGAGCAGTACTTC. Translation: CASSQVALAYEQYF.

Only a few counts were recorded for this clonotype. The V call is TRBV12-3 or TRBV12-4, the J call TRBJ2-3; 12 bases map to TRBD2. This CDR3 comprises 14 residues. The ends lost 6 bases at V and 5 bases at J; junction bases unmatched: 3. Written as DNA, the CDR3 is TGTGCCAGCAGAGGACTAGCGGGGCGAGATACGCAGTATTTT. Its translation: CASRGLAGRDTQYF.

This clonotype was seen repeatedly, ten times or more. J is TRBJ2-1 and V is TRBV5-1; D is unclear. Germline lookup yields CDR1 SGHRS and CDR2 YFSETQ. V was cut by 5 bases and J by 2 bases, with 8 bases left in between. This CDR3 has 13 residues. For the CDR3, the DNA is TGCGCCAGCAGGTTGACGACCTACAATGAGCAGTTCTTC. Translating it yields CASRLTTYNEQFF.

This clonotype was seen a few times. This chain joins TRBV12-3 or TRBV12-4 and TRBJ2-7, with D possibly matching TRBD1 (5 bases). Trimming left V 0 bases short and J 5 bases short, with 8 bases between. The CDR3 contains 13 residues. CDR3 region: CASSLARANEQYF. CDR3 bases: TGTGCCAGCAGTTTAGCCAGGGCGAACGAGCAGTACTTC.

The table lists this clonotype with many counts. This chain uses TRBV12-3 or TRBV12-4 with TRBJ1-2, with D uncertain. V was pared by 1 base and J by 1 base, with 7 bases between. There are 14 residues in the CDR3. The CDR3 protein is CASSLGQYNYGYTF. In nucleotides, the CDR3 is TGTGCCAGCAGTTTAGGGCAGTATAACTATGGCTACACCTTC.

This clonotype came up many times. The CDR3 DNA reads as TGCGCCAGCAGCCAAGGAGCGGGGGGGTATACTTCCAATGAGCAGTTCTTC. Translated, it gives CASSQGAGGYTSNEQFF. This chain connects TRBV4-1 to TRBJ2-1; the match to TRBD2 covers 10 bases. CDR1 and CDR2 (germline): MGHRA, YSYEKL. With V trimmed by 1 base and J by 6 bases, 9 bases remained unmatched. The CDR3 contains 17 residues.

The V call is TRBV20-1, the J call TRBJ2-1; unclear D gene. V was clipped by 3 bases and J by 1 base, with 4 bases between them. From germline, CDR1 is DFQATT and CDR2 SNEGSKA (reference sequence). The CDR3 is 12 residues long. The CDR3 reads CSASQSYNEQFF. In DNA, the CDR3 is TGCAGTGCTAGTCAATCCTACAATGAGCAGTTCTTC.

The rearrangement uses TRBV20-1 and TRBJ1-1, with 9 bases matching TRBD1. In germline, CDR1 is DFQATT, CDR2 SNEGSKA (reference sequence). The trim removed 4 bases at V and 1 base at J, leaving 10 bases unmatched. The CDR3 totals 16 residues. The CDR3 DNA reads TGCAGTGCTATGGGGACAGGGCTACGGAGGAACACTGAAGCTTTCTTT. This translates into CSAMGTGLRRNTEAFF.

This clonotype was seen only a few times. This chain connects TRBV7-6 to TRBJ2-1; 14 positions agree with TRBD2. The CDR3 extends over 17 amino acids. The V gene's germline CDR1 is SGHVS and CDR2 FNYEAQ. V shed 5 bases, J shed 6 bases, and the junction held 9 bases outside the gene matches. This chain's CDR3 is CASSKRTSGRPSNEQFF. DNA for the CDR3: TGTGCCAGCAGCAAAAGGACTAGCGGGAGGCCAAGCAATGAGCAGTTCTTC.

This clonotype has a handful of counts. CDR3 nucleotides: TGTGCCAGCAGCGGTAGCGGGAGAATTGGAGATACGCAGTATTTT. As protein: CASSGSGRIGDTQYF. J is TRBJ2-3 and V is TRBV9, with 9 bases that match TRBD2. Germline V lookup: CDR1 SGDLS, CDR2 YYNGEE. V lost 3 bases, J lost 5 bases, and 7 bases stayed unmatched. The CDR3 extends over 15 amino acids.

In this sample, this clonotype turned up a few times. J is TRBJ2-2 and V is TRBV3-1; no definite D call. V was cut by 0 bases and J by 5 bases, with 13 bases left in between. This CDR3 is built from 16 residues. Looked up from germline, CDR1 is LGHDT and CDR2 is YNNKEL (reference sequence). The CDR3 is CASSQDSSLGTGELFF. DNA for the CDR3: TGTGCCAGCAGCCAAGATTCTTCTCTTGGGACCGGGGAGCTGTTTTTT.

This chain connects TRBV29-1 to TRBJ1-4; TRBD1 matches at 8 bases. Germline assignment: CDR1 SQVTM and CDR2 ANQGSEA. The CDR3 runs to 13 residues. After removal of 6 bases from V and 6 bases from J, the junction contained 6 bases not matched to a gene. CDR3 loop: CSVETGADEKLFF. In DNA, the CDR3 is TGCAGCGTCGAGACAGGGGCGGATGAAAAACTGTTTTTT.

V usage is TRBV10-2 and J usage is TRBJ2-2; D is ambiguous. The CDR3 has 10 residues. V lost 6 bases and J 8 bases, leaving 4 bases between the germline ends. Germline CDR1 WSHSY, CDR2 SAAADI. The CDR3 loop is CASREGELFF. The CDR3, as DNA: TGCGCCAGCAGGGAAGGGGAGCTGTTTTTT.